The T cell receptor (beta chain) under discussion was sequenced for a study of OX40 agonist ivuxolimab in advanced cancers. The protocol was immunoSEQ multiplex PCR, while the TCRdb copy is restricted to in-frame clones and leaves out a portion. The top ten clones hold 0.75% to 1% of a sample with about 82,000 clones, over 65% of them seen once. About this clone itself: The antigen is not known.

Study-level results: Expanded peripheral T-cell antigen specificity went undetermined.

V lost 3 bases, J lost 5 bases, and 20 bases lay in between. In germline, CDR1 is SGHDT, CDR2 YYEEEE. CDR3 size: 17 residues. This receptor was obtained from an adult with an advanced solid tumor such as melanoma, head and neck, liver or kidney cancer. Material: CD4+ or CD8+ T cells sorted from blood, obtained in a trial of the OX40 agonist ivuxolimab. The chain employs TRBV5-6 and TRBJ1-4; weak D call: TRBD1 (6 bases). CDR3 in DNA: TGTGCCAGCAGCTCACCAGCCTCAGGGGTGGTGAATGAAAAACTGTTTTTT. It yields the protein CASSSPASGVVNEKLFF.